This TCR beta chain appears in the sequencing data of a study of brain T cells in children with intractable seizures (dated by TCRdb to the early 2020s). For the study in its entirety: A NanoString immunology panel was first used to screen resected brain tissue from about 56 pediatric epilepsy surgery cases for immune gene transcripts. Among the roughly 12 selected surgery cases, pre-surgery blood was additionally sequenced for eight, leaving four cases with brain tissue only. The paper's findings and limits, for the study overall: Because pre- and post-surgery blood were sequenced to different depths, clones absent from the pre-surgery sample may reflect undersampling. Viral specificity was inferred only from CDR3 sequence similarity, and patients' HCMV serostatus was unknown.

The time point label, read with the paper, signifies: blood from clinic visit 5 months post-surgery; TSC patient then seizure free. Surgery cases with the highest brain T cell transcript signatures were selected for TCR beta chain sequencing of brain tissue and, where available, blood. Patients had been treated with at least one anti-epileptic drug before surgery. The TCR-sequenced patients were children whose drug-resistant epilepsy was caused by tuberous sclerosis complex, focal cortical dysplasia, Rasmussen encephalitis or hemimegalencephaly. The Monarch genomic DNA purification kit was used to extract bulk genomic DNA from unsorted brain tissue and whole blood. Notes on this clone: What this receptor recognizes is not known. Within one base of it there is no much larger clone, and no base qualities were kept.

TCR beta chain sequences were generated from genomic DNA using the immunoSEQ assay. Turning to the authors' computational methods: Any CDR3 sequence that did not begin with the conserved framework cysteine at position 104 was removed by hand. To get clonality, the normalized Shannon's Diversity Index was subtracted from one, giving values from 0 (maximal diversity) to 1 (oligoclonal). Chi-squared comparison-of-proportions tests were used to check whether the frequency of the same CDR3 differed between samples, for example brain versus blood. Public clonotypes were found by searching immuneACCESS, and the VDJdb browser was used to assess similarity to known antiviral clonotypes. The table comes from immuneACCESS by way of TCRdb, which keeps in-frame sequences with V and J called. Part of the clones is missing from these tables; in studies checked, under half for an unresolved V gene and the rest for unknown reasons. Clone size and V and J calls were adopted from that table, with D and trimming inferred from the DNA. Recorded for this sample are about 340,000 clones; over 90% of them occurred a single time. The ten largest account for 5% to 7% of the sample.

The CDR3 has 13 amino acids, counting the end cysteine and phenylalanine. Here the CDR3 DNA is all that survives: 39 bases in frame from base 1. CDR1 and CDR2 are drawn from the germline V gene: SGHDN, FVKESK. V was cut back by 1 base and J by 4 bases, leaving a gap of 8 bases between them. The TCR originated in a boy under two years old with tuberous sclerosis and intractable seizures. Rearrangement joined TRBV14 to TRBJ2-7; the D gene cannot be named for sure. The sample consisted of peripheral blood, taken 5 to 6 months after surgery. The encoded CDR3 is CASSQGYAYEQYF. The DNA sequence is TGTGCCAGCAGCCAAGGGTACGCATACGAGCAGTACTTC.